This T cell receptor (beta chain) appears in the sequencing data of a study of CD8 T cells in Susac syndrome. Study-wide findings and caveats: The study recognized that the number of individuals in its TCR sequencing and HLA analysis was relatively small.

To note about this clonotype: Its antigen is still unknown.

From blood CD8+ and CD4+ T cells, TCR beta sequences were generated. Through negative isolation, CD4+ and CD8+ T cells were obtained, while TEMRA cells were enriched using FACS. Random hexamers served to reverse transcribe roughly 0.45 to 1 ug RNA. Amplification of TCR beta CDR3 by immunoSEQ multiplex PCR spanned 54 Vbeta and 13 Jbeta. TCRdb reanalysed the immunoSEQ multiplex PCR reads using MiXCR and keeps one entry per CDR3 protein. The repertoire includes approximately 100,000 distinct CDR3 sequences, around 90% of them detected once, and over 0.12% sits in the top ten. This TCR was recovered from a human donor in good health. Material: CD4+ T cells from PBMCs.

This CDR3 is CSVRDLKKFTDTQYF. The CDR3 DNA is TGCAGTGTTAGGGACCTTAAGAAGTTCACAGATACGCAGTATTTT. The chain employs TRBV20-1 and TRBJ2-3, with D perhaps matching TRBD1 or TRBD2 (5 bases each). The CDR3 covers 15 residues. Looked up from germline, CDR1 is DFQATT and CDR2 is SNEGSKA (reference sequence). Trimming shortened V by 7 bases and J by 2 bases, and 19 bases separated the two germline ends.